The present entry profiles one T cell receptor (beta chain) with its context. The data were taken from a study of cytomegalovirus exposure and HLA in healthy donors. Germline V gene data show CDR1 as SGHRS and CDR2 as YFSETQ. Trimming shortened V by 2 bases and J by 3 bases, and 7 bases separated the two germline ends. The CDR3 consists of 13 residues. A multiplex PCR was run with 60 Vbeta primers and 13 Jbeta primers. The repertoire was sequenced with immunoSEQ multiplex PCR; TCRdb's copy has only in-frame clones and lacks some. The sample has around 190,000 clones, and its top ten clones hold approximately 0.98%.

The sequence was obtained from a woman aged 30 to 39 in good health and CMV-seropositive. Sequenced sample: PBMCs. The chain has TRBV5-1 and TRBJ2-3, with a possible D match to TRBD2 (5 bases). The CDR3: CASSFEGTDTQYF. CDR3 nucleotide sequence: TGCGCCAGCAGCTTTGAGGGAACAGATACGCAGTATTTT. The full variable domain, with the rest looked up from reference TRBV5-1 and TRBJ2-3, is KAGVTQTPRYLIKTRGQQVTLSCSPISGHRSVSWYQQTPGQGLQFLFEYFSETQRNKGNFPGRFSGRQFSNSRSEMNVSTLELGDSALYLCASSFEGTDTQYFGPGTRLTVL.